One and the same sample provided the 18 T cell receptor beta chains below, sequenced in a study of T cell responses to AZD1222 COVID-19 vaccine. The repertoire was sequenced with immunoSEQ multiplex PCR; TCRdb's copy has only in-frame clones and lacks some. The sample records 150,000 to 200,000 clones, approximately 94% being singletons. Here the sequenced sample was peripheral blood, taken 28 days after the second AZD1222 dose. The receptors shown here come from an adult who received the AZD1222 COVID-19 vaccine.

This clone was observed once. The chain carries TRBV7-9 and TRBJ2-3; D tentatively reads TRBD1 or TRBD2 (5 bases each). This CDR3 region has 14 residues. The V gene's germline CDR1 is SEHNR and CDR2 FQNEAQ (reference sequence). The V and J ends lost 5 bases and 0 bases respectively, with 9 bases between them. This CDR3 reads CASSGGPSTDTQYF. DNA of the CDR3: TGTGCCAGCAGCGGGGGTCCTAGCACAGATACGCAGTATTTT.

This rearrangement joins TRBV7-6 to TRBJ2-2; 11 nucleotides match TRBD2. The germline V gene encodes CDR1 SGHVS and CDR2 FNYEAQ. There are 18 residues in the CDR3. V lost 2 bases, J lost 7 bases, and 12 bases stayed unmatched. CDR3 bases: TGTGCCAGCAGCTTAAACCCTAGCGGGGGGACCTTGGTCGGGGAGCTGTTTTTT. This gives the protein CASSLNPSGGTLVGELFF.

The chain carries TRBV23-1 and TRBJ2-7, with 7 bases aligning to TRBD1. TRBV23-1 is known as an ORF, though its function is uncertain. The CDR3 sequence is 15 residues long. V was clipped by 6 bases and J by 3 bases; unmatched bases: 11. The DNA for the CDR3 is TGCGCCAGCAGCCCCGGTCAGGGGGATTTCTACGAGCAGTACTTC. This translates into CASSPGQGDFYEQYF.

The J gene is TRBJ2-7, the V gene TRBV5-1; 7 nucleotides align to TRBD1. V was clipped by 3 bases and J by 6 bases; unmatched bases: 6. Germline V gene data show CDR1 as SGHRS and CDR2 as YFSETQ. The CDR3 length is 13 residues. As DNA, the CDR3 is TGCGCCAGCAGCTACGGACAGGCGCGCGAGCAGTACTTC. It is translated as CASSYGQAREQYF.

Many counts were recorded for this clone. V is TRBV7-9 and J is TRBJ1-2; no clear D. The V end was cut by 2 bases, the J end by 2 bases, with 9 bases between. Germline lookup yields CDR1 SEHNR and CDR2 FQNEAQ (reference sequence). This CDR3 spans 14 amino acids. The CDR3 coding sequence is TGTGCCAGCAGCTTACCCGCTAGGAACTATGGCTACACCTTC. It specifies CASSLPARNYGYTF. Using reference TRBV7-9 and TRBJ1-2 for the parts outside the CDR3, the full variable domain is DTGVSQNPRHKITKRGQNVTFRCDPISEHNRLYWYRQTLGQGPEFLTYFQNEAQLEKSRLLSDRFSAERPKGSFSTLEIQRTEQGDSAMYLCASSLPARNYGYTFGSGTRLTVV.

CDR3 sequence (DNA): TGTGCCAGCAGCGCAACCCCTGAGGTGATGCAGTTCTTC. Translating gives CASSATPEVMQFF. The chain has TRBV3-1 (or the pseudogene TRBV3-2) and TRBJ2-1; D unresolved. Germline CDR1 LGHDT, CDR2 YNNKEL (reference sequence). The CDR3 sequence is 13 residues long. Trimming cost V 5 bases and J 12 bases, with 17 bases left between them.

The genes are TRBV5-4 and TRBJ1-2; 7 bases map to TRBD1. CDR3 length: 13 amino acids. Germline V lookup: CDR1 SGHNT, CDR2 YYREEE (reference sequence). Losses at the gene ends were 1 base for V and 6 bases for J; bases not matched to a gene: 3. This CDR3 is CASSLTGADGYTF. CDR3 bases: TGTGCCAGCAGCTTGACAGGGGCAGATGGCTACACCTTC.

The chain joins TRBV5-1 to TRBJ2-1, with TRBD1 as a possible D gene (6 bases). Germline V gives CDR1 SGHRS, CDR2 YFSETQ. CDR3 length: 16 amino acids. The ends were cut back, 0 bases at V and 6 bases at J, with 16 bases in the middle. The chain's CDR3 is CASSLAPTGSVNEQFF. CDR3 nucleotide sequence: TGCGCCAGCAGCTTGGCTCCTACAGGGTCGGTCAATGAGCAGTTCTTC. The full variable domain, completed using reference TRBV5-1 and TRBJ2-1, is KAGVTQTPRYLIKTRGQQVTLSCSPISGHRSVSWYQQTPGQGLQFLFEYFSETQRNKGNFPGRFSGRQFSNSRSEMNVSTLELGDSALYLCASSLAPTGSVNEQFFGPGTRLTVL.

This chain connects TRBV3-1 (or the pseudogene TRBV3-2) to TRBJ1-1; D not certain. The ends were cut back, 5 bases at V and 11 bases at J, with 15 bases in the middle. The CDR3 loop spans 12 amino acids. The germline V gene has CDR1 LGHDT and CDR2 YNNKEL (reference sequence). CDR3 bases: TGTGCCAGCAGCGCAACCAGGACTGGCGCTTTCTTT. The encoded protein is CASSATRTGAFF.

This clone was detected only once. This specimen includes other DNA sequences encoding the same CDR3. The CDR3 region has the DNA TGTGCCAGCAGCCGACAGGGGATGAACACTGAAGCTTTCTTT. Residues: CASSRQGMNTEAFF. The chain employs TRBV6-2 or TRBV6-3 and TRBJ1-1; 8 nucleotides match TRBD1. CDR3 length: 14 amino acids. In germline, CDR1 is MNHEY, CDR2 SVGEGT. The ends lost 6 bases at V and 0 bases at J; junction bases unmatched: 3.

The rearrangement links TRBV27 to TRBJ1-4, with TRBD1 matching over 10 bases. CDR1 is MNHEY and CDR2 is SMNVEV in the germline V gene (reference sequence). CDR3 length equals 15 residues. J was trimmed by 6 bases and V by 6 bases; bases with no gene match: 7. The CDR3 region is CASSKPGTGDEKLFF. In DNA, the CDR3 is TGTGCCAGCAGCAAGCCCGGGACAGGGGATGAAAAACTGTTTTTT.

This rearrangement joins TRBV7-9 to TRBJ2-5; maybe TRBD1 (6 bases). The CDR3 extends over 14 amino acids. The germline V and J ends were trimmed by 7 bases and 5 bases, with 17 bases remaining between them. From germline, CDR1 is SEHNR and CDR2 FQNEAQ (reference sequence). The CDR3 coding sequence is TGTGCCAGCACCTATCCACAGGGAGAGGAGACCCAGTACTTC. Its translation is CASTYPQGEETQYF.

The J gene is TRBJ2-1, the V gene TRBV5-1; possibly TRBD1 for D (7 bases). Germline V lookup: CDR1 SGHRS, CDR2 YFSETQ. The CDR3 consists of 15 residues. V was shortened by 4 bases and J by 1 base, with 12 bases between the two germline ends. CDR3 coding DNA: TGCGCCAGCAGCCGCGGGACAGAGTCCTACAATGAGCAGTTCTTC. It codes for CASSRGTESYNEQFF.

CDR3 in DNA: TGTGCCAGCAGTTACTCGGGGGGGCCCCCCGAGCAGTACTTC. It encodes CASSYSGGPPEQYF. The chain links TRBV6-5 to TRBJ2-7; TRBD2 might be the D (7 bases). The germline V gene encodes CDR1 MNHEY and CDR2 SVGAGI. The CDR3 totals 14 residues. The V end lost 0 bases, the J end lost 6 bases, and 12 bases lay between the germline ends.

CDR3 in amino acids: CATRRRANYGYTF. DNA for the CDR3: TGTGCCACCCGACGGAGAGCTAACTATGGCTACACCTTC. The V and J genes are TRBV12-3 or TRBV12-4 and TRBJ1-2; D unclear. The CDR3 has 13 residues. Trimming took off 10 bases at V and 0 bases at J, with 12 bases between the two ends.

The rearrangement uses TRBV9 and TRBJ1-4, with D maybe TRBD1 (5 bases). There are 17 residues in the CDR3. Trimming pared 0 bases from V and 8 bases from J, leaving 20 bases between. CDR1 is SGDLS and CDR2 is YYNGEE in the germline V gene. This CDR3 is CASSVAPRGGRGEKLFF. The DNA for the CDR3 is TGTGCCAGCAGCGTAGCCCCGAGGGGAGGGAGAGGCGAAAAACTGTTTTTT.

V usage is TRBV15 and J usage is TRBJ1-2; 7 bases align to TRBD1. Looked up from germline, CDR1 is LNHNV and CDR2 is YYDKDF (reference sequence). V lost 1 base and J lost 2; bases outside the gene matches: 7. This CDR3 is 16 amino acids long. CDR3 sequence reads: CATSRVGDRQNYGYTF. CDR3 sequence (DNA): TGTGCCACCAGCAGAGTGGGGGACAGACAAAACTATGGCTACACCTTC.

The V call is TRBV27, the J call TRBJ1-4; 8 bases align to TRBD1. The CDR3 runs to 15 residues. Per the germline V gene, CDR1 is MNHEY and CDR2 is SMNVEV (reference sequence). V trimming: 5 bases; J trimming: 3 bases; junction bases outside the gene matches: 5. The CDR3 spells CASSGRGRANEKLFF. Here the CDR3 DNA reads TGTGCCAGCAGTGGCAGGGGGCGGGCTAATGAAAAACTGTTTTTT.